Listed below are T cell receptor beta chains from one sample, sequenced in a study of blood T cell repertoires in COVID-19. The protocol was immunoSEQ multiplex PCR, while the TCRdb copy is restricted to in-frame clones and leaves out a portion. The data hold roughly 90,000 clones, with more than 65% observed a single time. Specimen: peripheral blood. Source of these receptors: a human donor in a cohort sampled during active COVID-19. Both conserved end residues are trimmed from each CDR3.

v_gene: TRBV24-1
j_gene: TRBJ2-3
CDR3aa: ATSDFYRVGTDTQY

v_gene: TRBV5-1
j_gene: TRBJ2-7
CDR3aa: ASSSQGHLNYEQY

v_gene: TRBV6-2/TRBV6-3
j_gene: TRBJ2-1
CDR3aa: ASSYSEGWANNEQF

v_gene: TRBV3-1/TRBV3-2
j_gene: TRBJ2-2
CDR3aa: ASSQIRNTGELF

v_gene: TRBV3-1/TRBV3-2
j_gene: TRBJ2-1
CDR3aa: ASSQGPAGVGEQF

v_gene: TRBV5-4
j_gene: TRBJ2-2
CDR3aa: ASSNLDRNGAGELF

v_gene: TRBV5-4
j_gene: TRBJ1-1
CDR3aa: ASSFLAKNTEAF

v_gene: TRBV18
j_gene: TRBJ1-2
CDR3aa: ASSGNRDISVGYT

v_gene: TRBV18
j_gene: TRBJ1-4
CDR3aa: ASSLSVATNEKLF

v_gene: TRBV7-9
j_gene: TRBJ2-7
CDR3aa: ASSPTGASDEQY

v_gene: TRBV6-5
j_gene: TRBJ1-3
CDR3aa: ASSSGGFGNTIY

v_gene: TRBV14
j_gene: TRBJ1-6
CDR3aa: ASSQGGRSPLH

v_gene: TRBV14
j_gene: TRBJ2-2
CDR3aa: ASSRQGVGELF

v_gene: TRBV28
j_gene: TRBJ2-7
CDR3aa: ASQDRGKLYEQY

v_gene: TRBV28
j_gene: TRBJ1-3
CDR3aa: ASSFDSSGNTIY

v_gene: TRBV28
j_gene: TRBJ2-5
CDR3aa: ASSFLLLAGVGETQY

v_gene: TRBV5-1
j_gene: TRBJ2-5
CDR3aa: ASSSSGLVFETQY

v_gene: TRBV2
j_gene: TRBJ1-1
CDR3aa: ASRTNRGPEAF

v_gene: TRBV11-2
j_gene: TRBJ2-1
CDR3aa: ASSPWGQGYNEQF

v_gene: TRBV21-1
j_gene: TRBJ2-1
CDR3aa: ASSSRQGACYNEQF

v_gene: TRBV5-1
j_gene: TRBJ1-1
CDR3aa: ASSPQGQGREAF

v_gene: TRBV3-1/TRBV3-2
j_gene: TRBJ1-2
CDR3aa: ASSYGGDTSLSGYT